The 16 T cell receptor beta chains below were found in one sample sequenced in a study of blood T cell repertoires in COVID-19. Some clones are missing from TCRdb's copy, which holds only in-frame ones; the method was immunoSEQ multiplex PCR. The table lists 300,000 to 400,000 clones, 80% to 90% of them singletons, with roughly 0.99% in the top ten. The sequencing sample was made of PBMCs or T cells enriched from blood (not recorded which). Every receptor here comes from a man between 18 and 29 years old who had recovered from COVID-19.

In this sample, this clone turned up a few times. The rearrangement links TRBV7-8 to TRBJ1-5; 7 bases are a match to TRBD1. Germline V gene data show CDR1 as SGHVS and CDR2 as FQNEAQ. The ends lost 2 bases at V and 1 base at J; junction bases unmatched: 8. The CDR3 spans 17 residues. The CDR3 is CASSLRTYRGSNQPQHF. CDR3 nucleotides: TGTGCCAGCAGCTTACGGACTTACAGGGGAAGCAATCAGCCCCAGCATTTT.

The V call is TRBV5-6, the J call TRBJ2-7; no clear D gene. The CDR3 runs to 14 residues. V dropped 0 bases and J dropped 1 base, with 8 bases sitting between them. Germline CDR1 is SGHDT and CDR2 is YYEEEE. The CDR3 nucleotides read TGTGCCAGCAGCTTGGGTACGGTGTCCTACGAGCAGTACTTC. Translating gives CASSLGTVSYEQYF.

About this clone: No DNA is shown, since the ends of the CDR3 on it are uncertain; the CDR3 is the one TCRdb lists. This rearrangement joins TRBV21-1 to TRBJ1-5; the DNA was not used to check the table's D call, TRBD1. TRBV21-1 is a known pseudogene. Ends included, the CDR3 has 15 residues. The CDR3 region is CASSKDQYACQPQHF.

The CDR3 spells CASSPTNTAYTTEAFF. The CDR3 DNA is TGTGCCAGCTCACCAACGAACACCGCTTATACCACTGAAGCTTTCTTT. J is TRBJ1-1 and V is TRBV18; D remains ambiguous. The CDR3 extends over 16 amino acids. Germline V gene data show CDR1 as KGHSH and CDR2 as LQKENI. V dropped 2 bases and J dropped 4 bases, with 17 bases sitting between them.

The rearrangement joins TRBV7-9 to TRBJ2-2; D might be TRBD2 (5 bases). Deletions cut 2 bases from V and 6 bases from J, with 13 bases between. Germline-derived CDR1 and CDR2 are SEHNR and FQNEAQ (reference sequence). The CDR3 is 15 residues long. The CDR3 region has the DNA TGTGCCAGCAGCTTATTAGGCGGGCCCCCCGGGGAGCTGTTTTTT. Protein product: CASSLLGGPPGELFF.

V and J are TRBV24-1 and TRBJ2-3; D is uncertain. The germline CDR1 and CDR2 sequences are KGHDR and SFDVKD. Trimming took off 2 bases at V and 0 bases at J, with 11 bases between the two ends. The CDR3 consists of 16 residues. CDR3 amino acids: CATSDSGGGSTDTQYF. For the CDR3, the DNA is TGTGCCACCAGTGATTCGGGTGGCGGAAGCACAGATACGCAGTATTTT.

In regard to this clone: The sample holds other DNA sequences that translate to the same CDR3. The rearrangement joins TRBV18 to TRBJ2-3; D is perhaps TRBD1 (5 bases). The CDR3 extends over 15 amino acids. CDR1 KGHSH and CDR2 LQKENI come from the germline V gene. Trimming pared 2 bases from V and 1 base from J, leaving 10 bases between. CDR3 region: CASSPTGAGTDTQYF. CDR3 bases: TGTGCCAGCTCACCAACAGGAGCTGGCACAGATACGCAGTATTTT.

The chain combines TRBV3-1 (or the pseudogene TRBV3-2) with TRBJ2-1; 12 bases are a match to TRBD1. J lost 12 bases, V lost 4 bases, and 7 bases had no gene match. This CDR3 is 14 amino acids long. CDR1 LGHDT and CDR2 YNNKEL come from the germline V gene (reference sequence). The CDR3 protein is CASSRGQGAGRQFF. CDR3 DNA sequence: TGTGCCAGCAGCCGGGGACAGGGGGCGGGACGGCAGTTCTTC.

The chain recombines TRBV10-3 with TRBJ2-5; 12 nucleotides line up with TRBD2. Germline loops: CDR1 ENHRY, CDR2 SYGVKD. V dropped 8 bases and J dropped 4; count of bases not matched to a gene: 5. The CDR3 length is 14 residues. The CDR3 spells CAIGASGRGETQYF. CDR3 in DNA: TGTGCCATCGGGGCTAGCGGGAGGGGAGAGACCCAGTACTTC.

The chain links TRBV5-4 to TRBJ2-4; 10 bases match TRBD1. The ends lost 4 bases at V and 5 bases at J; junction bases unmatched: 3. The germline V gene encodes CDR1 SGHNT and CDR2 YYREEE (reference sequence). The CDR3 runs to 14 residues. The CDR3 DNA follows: TGTGCCAGCAGCGGGACAGGGGTCGAAAACATTCAGTACTTC. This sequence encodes CASSGTGVENIQYF. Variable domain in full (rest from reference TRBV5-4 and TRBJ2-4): ETGVTQSPTHLIKTRGQQVTLRCSSQSGHNTVSWYQQALGQGPQFIFQYYREEENGRGNFPPRFSGLQFPNYSSELNVNALELDDSALYLCASSGTGVENIQYFGAGTRLSVL.

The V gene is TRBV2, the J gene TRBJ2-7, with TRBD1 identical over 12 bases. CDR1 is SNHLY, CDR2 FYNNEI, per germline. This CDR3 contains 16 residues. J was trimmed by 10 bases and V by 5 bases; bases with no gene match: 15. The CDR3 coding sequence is TGTGCCAGCAGTCTCTTGCCGGGACAGGGGGCTAATCCCCAGTACTTC. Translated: CASSLLPGQGANPQYF.

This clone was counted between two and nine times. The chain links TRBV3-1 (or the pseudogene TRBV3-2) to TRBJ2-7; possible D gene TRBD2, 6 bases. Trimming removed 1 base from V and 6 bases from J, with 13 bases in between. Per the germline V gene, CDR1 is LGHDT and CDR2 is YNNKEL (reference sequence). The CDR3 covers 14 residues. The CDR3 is CASSQARLVSEQYF. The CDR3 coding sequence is TGTGCCAGCAGCCAAGCTAGACTAGTTAGCGAGCAGTACTTC.

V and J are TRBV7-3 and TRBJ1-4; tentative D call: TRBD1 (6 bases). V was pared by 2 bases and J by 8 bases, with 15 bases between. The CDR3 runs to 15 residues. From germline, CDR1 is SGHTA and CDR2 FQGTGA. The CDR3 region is CASSLSGAQGEKLFF. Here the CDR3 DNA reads TGTGCCAGCAGCTTATCAGGGGCCCAGGGGGAAAAACTGTTTTTT.

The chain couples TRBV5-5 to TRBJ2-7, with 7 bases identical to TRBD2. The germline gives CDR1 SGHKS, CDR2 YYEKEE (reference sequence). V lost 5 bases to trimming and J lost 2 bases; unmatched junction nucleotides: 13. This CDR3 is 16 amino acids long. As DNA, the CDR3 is TGTGCCAGCAGTCCGGGGGGTATCTATGGGCCCTACGAGCAGTACTTC. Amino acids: CASSPGGIYGPYEQYF.

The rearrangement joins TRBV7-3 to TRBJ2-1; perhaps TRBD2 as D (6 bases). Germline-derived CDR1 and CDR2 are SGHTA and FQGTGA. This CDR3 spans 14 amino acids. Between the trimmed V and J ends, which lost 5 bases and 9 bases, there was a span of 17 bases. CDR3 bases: TGTGCCAGCAGCCCCACCGCCGGGGGAGGTGAGCAGTTCTTC. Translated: CASSPTAGGGEQFF.

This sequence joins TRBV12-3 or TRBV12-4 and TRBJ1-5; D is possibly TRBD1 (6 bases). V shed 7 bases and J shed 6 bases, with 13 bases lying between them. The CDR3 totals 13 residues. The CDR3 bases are TGTGCCAGCACTTCGTCAGGGGTTCAGCCCCAGCATTTT. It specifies CASTSSGVQPQHF.